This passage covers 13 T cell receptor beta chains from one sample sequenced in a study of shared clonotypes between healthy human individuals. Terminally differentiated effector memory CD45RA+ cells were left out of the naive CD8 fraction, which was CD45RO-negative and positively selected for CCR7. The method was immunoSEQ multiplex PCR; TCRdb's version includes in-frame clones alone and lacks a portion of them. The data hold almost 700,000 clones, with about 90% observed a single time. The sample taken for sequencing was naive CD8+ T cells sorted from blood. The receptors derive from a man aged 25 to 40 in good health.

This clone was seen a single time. In DNA form, the CDR3 reads TGTGCCAGCAGCCCCGGGGACAGGAATGAAGCTTTCTTT. Its translation: CASSPGDRNEAFF. The chain is built from TRBV7-9 and TRBJ1-1; TRBD1 matches 8 bases. V lost 5 bases to trimming and J lost 7 bases; unmatched junction nucleotides: 6. Germline-derived CDR1 and CDR2 are SEHNR and FQNEAQ (reference sequence). The CDR3 extends over 13 amino acids.

The CDR3 spells CASSQPSGRVPWQYF. The CDR3 DNA sequence: TGTGCCAGCAGCCAACCTAGCGGGAGGGTTCCTTGGCAGTACTTC. The chain joins TRBV11-3 to TRBJ2-7, with 12 bases aligning to TRBD2. The CDR3 is 15 amino acids. V shed 5 bases, J shed 9 bases, and the junction held 11 bases outside the gene matches. Per germline, CDR1 SGHNT and CDR2 YENEEA.

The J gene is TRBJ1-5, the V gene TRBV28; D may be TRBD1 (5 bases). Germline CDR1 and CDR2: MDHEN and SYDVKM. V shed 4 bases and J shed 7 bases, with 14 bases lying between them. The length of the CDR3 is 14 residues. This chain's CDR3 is CASSSRWGDQPQHF. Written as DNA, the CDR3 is TGTGCCAGCAGTTCGAGGTGGGGGGACCAGCCCCAGCATTTT.

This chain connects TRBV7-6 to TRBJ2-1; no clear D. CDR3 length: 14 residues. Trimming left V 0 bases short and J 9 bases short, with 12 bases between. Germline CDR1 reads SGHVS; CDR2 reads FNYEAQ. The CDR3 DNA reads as TGTGCCAGCAGCTTAGCAGTTCTGGTCGCTGAGCAGTTCTTC. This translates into CASSLAVLVAEQFF. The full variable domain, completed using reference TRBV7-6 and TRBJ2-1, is GAGVSQSPRYKVTKRGQDVALRCDPISGHVSLYWYRQALGQGPEFLTYFNYEAQQDKSGLPNDRFSAERPEGSISTLTIQRTEQRDSAMYRCASSLAVLVAEQFFGPGTRLTVL.

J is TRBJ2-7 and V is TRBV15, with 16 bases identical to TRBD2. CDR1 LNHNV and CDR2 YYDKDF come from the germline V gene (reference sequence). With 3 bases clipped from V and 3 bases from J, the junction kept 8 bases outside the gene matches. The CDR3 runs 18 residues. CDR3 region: CATSRPGTSGRASYEQYF. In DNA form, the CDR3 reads TGTGCCACCAGCAGGCCAGGGACTAGCGGGAGGGCCAGCTACGAGCAGTACTTC. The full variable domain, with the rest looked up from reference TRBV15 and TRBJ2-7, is DAMVIQNPRYQVTQFGKPVTLSCSQTLNHNVMYWYQQKSSQAPKLLFHYYDKDFNNEADTPDNFQSRRPNTSFCFLDIRSPGLGDTAMYLCATSRPGTSGRASYEQYFGPGTRLTVT.

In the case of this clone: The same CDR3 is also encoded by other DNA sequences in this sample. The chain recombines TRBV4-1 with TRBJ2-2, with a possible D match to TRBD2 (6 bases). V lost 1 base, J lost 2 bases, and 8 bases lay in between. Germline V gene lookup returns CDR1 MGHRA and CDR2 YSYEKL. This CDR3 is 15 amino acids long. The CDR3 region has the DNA TGCGCCAGCAGCCAAGTGGCGGGAAACACCGGGGAGCTGTTTTTT. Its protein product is CASSQVAGNTGELFF.

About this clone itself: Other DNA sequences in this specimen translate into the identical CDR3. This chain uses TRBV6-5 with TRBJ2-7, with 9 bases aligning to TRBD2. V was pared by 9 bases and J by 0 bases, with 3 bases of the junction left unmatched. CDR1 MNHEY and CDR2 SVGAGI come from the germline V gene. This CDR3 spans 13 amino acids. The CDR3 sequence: CASSLAGSYEQYF. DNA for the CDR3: TGTGCCAGTTCACTAGCGGGCTCCTACGAGCAGTACTTC.

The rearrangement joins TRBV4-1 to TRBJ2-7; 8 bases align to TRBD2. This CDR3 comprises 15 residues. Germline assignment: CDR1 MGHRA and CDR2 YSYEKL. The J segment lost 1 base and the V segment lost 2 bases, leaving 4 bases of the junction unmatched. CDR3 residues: CASSQNSGGSYEQYF. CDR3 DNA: TGCGCCAGCAGCCAAAACAGCGGGGGTTCCTACGAGCAGTACTTC.

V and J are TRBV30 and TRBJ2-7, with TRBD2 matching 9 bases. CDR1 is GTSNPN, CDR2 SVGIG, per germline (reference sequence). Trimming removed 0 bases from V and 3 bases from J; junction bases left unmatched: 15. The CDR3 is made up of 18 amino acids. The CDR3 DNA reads TGTGCCTGGAGTGTGCTTTTTGGGACTAGCCACACTTACTACGAGCAGTACTTC. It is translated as CAWSVLFGTSHTYYEQYF.

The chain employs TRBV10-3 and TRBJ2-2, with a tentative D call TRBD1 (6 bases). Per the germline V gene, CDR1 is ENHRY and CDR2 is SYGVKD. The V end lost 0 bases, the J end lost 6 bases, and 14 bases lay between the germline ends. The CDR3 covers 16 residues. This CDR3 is CAISESKDRTSGELFF. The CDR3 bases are TGTGCCATCAGTGAGTCTAAAGACAGGACCTCCGGGGAGCTGTTTTTT.

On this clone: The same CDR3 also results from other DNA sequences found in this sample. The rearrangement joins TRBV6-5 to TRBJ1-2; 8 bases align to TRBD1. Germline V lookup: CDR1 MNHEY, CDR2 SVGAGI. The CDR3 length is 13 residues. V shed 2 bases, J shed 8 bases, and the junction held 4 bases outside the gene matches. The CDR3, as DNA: TGTGCCAGCAGTTACGGGCAGGGGGCGGGCTACACCTTC. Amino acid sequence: CASSYGQGAGYTF.

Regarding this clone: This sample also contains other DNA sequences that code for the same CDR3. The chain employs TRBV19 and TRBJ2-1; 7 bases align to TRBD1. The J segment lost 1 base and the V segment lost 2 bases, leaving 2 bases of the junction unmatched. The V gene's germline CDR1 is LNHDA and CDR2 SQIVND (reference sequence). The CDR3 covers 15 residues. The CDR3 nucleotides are TGTGCCAGTAGTATATGGGACAGTTCCTACAATGAGCAGTTCTTC. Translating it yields CASSIWDSSYNEQFF.

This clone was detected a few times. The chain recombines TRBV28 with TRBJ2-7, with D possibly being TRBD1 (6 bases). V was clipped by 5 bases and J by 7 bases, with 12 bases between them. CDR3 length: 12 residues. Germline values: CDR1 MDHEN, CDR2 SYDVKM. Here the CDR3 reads CASSPGQLEQYF. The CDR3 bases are TGTGCCAGCAGTCCGGGACAACTGGAGCAGTACTTC.